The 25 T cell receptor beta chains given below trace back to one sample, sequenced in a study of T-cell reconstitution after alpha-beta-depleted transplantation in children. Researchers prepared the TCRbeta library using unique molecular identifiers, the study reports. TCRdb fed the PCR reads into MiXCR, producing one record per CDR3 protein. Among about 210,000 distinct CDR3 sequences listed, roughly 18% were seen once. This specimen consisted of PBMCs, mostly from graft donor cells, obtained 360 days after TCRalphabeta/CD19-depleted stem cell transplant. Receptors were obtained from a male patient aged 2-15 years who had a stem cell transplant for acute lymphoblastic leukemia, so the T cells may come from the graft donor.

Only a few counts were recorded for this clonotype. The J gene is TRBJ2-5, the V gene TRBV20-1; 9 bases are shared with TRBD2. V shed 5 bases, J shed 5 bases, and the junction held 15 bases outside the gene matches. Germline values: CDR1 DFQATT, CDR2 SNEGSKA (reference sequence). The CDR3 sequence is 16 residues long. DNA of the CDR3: TGCAGTGCTCTCACGTGGGCGGGGGGGCCACCGGAGACCCAGTACTTC. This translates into CSALTWAGGPPETQYF.

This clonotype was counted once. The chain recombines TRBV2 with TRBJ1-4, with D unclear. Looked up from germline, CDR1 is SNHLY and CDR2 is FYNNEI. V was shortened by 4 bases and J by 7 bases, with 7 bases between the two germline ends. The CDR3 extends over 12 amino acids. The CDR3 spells CASSGAAEKLFF. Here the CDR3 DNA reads TGTGCCAGCAGTGGGGCTGCTGAAAAACTGTTTTTT.

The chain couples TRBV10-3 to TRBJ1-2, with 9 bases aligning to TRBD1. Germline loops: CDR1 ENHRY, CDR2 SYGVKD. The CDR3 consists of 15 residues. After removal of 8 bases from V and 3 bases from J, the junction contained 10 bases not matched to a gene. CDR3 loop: CAIGEQGAPHYGYTF. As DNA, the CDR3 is TGTGCCATCGGGGAACAGGGGGCGCCCCACTATGGCTACACCTTC.

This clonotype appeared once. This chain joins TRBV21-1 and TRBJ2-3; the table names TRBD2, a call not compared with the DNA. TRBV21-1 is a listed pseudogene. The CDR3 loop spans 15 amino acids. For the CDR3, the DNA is TGTGCCAGCAGCGCCACTAGTGTGGGCACAGATACGCAGTATTTT. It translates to CASSATSVGTDTQYF.

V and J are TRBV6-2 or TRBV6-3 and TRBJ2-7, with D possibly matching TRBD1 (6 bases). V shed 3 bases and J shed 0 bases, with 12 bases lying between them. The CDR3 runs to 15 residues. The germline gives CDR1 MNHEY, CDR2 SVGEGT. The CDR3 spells CASSYRQGNSYEQYF. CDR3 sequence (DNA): TGTGCCAGCAGTTATCGGCAGGGGAACTCCTACGAGCAGTACTTC.

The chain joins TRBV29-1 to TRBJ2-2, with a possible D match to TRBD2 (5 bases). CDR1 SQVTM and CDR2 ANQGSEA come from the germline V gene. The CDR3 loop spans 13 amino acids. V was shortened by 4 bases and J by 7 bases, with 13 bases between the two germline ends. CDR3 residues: CSVGVGEVGELFF. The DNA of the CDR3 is TGCAGCGTTGGGGTGGGAGAGGTCGGGGAGCTGTTTTTT.

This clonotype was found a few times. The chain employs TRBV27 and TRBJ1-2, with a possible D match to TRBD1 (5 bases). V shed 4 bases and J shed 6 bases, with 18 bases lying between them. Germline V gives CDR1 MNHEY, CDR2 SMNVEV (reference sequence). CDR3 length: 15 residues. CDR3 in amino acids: CASSYSGRGVNGYTF. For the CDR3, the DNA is TGTGCCAGCAGTTATTCCGGTCGGGGGGTAAATGGCTACACCTTC.

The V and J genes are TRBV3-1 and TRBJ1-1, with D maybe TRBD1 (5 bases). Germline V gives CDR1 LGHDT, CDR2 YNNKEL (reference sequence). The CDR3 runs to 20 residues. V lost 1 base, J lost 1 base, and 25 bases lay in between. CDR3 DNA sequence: TGTGCCAGCAGCCAAGTTATTCTCGGGGGTAATCGGGTAAAGAACACTGAAGCTTTCTTT. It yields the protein CASSQVILGGNRVKNTEAFF.

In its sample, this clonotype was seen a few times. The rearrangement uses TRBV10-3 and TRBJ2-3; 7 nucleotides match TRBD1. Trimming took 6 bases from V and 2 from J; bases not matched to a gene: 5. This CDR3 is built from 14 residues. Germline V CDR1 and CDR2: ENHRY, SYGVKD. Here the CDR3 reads CAIRPGGSTDTQYF. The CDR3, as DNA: TGTGCCATCAGGCCAGGGGGTTCCACAGATACGCAGTATTTT.

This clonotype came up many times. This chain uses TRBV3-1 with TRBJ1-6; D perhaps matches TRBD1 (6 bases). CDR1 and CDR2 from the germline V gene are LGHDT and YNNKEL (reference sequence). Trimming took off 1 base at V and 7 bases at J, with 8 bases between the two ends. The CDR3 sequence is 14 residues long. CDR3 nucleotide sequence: TGTGCCAGCAGCCAAGGGAGGGGGAATTCACCCCTCCACTTT. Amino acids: CASSQGRGNSPLHF.

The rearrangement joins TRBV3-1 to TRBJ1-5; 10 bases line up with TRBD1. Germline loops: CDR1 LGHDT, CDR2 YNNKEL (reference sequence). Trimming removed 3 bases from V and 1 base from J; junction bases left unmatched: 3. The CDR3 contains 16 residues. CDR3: CASSQTGGMSNQPQHF. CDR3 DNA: TGTGCCAGCAGCCAGACAGGGGGCATGAGCAATCAGCCCCAGCATTTT.

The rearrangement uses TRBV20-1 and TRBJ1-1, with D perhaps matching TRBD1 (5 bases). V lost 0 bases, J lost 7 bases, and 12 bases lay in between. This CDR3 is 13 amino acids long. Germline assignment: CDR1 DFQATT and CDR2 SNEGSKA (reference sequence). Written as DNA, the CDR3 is TGCAGTGCTAGAGATGGGGTTACAGGTGAAGCTTTCTTT. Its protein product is CSARDGVTGEAFF.

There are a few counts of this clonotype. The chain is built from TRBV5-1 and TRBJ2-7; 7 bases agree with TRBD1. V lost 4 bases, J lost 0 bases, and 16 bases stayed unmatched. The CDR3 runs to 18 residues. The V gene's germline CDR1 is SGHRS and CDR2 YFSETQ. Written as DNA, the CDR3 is TGCGCCAGCAGCCCCCGGGACAGCTTACTATTTTACTCCTACGAGCAGTACTTC. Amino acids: CASSPRDSLLFYSYEQYF.

The CDR3 region has the DNA TGTGCCAGCAGCCAAGATAAGCTAGCCGCCGGGGAGCTGTTTTTT. Translating gives CASSQDKLAAGELFF. The chain joins TRBV4-2 to TRBJ2-2, with D maybe TRBD2 (5 bases). V gave up 0 bases and J gave up 6 bases, with 11 bases separating them. The germline V gene has CDR1 LGHNA and CDR2 YNFKEQ. This CDR3 region has 15 residues.

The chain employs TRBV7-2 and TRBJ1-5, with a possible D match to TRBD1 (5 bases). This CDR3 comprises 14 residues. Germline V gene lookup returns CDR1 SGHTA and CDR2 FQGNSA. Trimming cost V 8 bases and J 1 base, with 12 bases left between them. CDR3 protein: CASSTGDSNQPQHF. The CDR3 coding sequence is TGTGCCAGCTCCACGGGGGACAGCAATCAGCCCCAGCATTTT.

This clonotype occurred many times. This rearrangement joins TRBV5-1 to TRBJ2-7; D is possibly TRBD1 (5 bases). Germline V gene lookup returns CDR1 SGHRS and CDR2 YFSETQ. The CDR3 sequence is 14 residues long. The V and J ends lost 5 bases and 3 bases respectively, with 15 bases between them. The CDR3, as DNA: TGCGCCAGCAGGAAAAATCTCAGGGACTACGAGCAGTACTTC. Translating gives CASRKNLRDYEQYF.

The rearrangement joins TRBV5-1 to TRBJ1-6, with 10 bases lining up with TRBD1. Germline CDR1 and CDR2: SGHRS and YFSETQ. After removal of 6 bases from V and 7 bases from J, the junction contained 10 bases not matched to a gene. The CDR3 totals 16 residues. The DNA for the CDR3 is TGCGCCAGCAACACGGGACAGGGGTCTTGGAATTCACCCCTCCACTTT. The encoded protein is CASNTGQGSWNSPLHF.

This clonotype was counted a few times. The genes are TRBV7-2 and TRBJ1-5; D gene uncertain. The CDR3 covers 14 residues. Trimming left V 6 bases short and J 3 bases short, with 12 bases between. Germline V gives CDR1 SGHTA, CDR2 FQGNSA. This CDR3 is CASSSTENNQPQHF. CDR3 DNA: TGTGCCAGCAGTTCTACAGAGAACAATCAGCCCCAGCATTTT. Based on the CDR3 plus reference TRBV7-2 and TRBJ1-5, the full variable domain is GAGVSQSPSNKVTEKGKDVELRCDPISGHTALYWYRQSLGQGLEFLIYFQGNSAPDKSGLPSDRFSAERTGGSVSTLTIQRTQQEDSAVYLCASSSTENNQPQHFGDGTRLSIL.

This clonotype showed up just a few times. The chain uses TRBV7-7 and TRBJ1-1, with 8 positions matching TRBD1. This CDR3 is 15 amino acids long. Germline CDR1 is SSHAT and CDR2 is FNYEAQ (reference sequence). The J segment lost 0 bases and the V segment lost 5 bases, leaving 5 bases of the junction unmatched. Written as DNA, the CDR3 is TGTGCCAGCAGCCAGCAGGGGGCTTTGAACACTGAAGCTTTCTTT. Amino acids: CASSQQGALNTEAFF.

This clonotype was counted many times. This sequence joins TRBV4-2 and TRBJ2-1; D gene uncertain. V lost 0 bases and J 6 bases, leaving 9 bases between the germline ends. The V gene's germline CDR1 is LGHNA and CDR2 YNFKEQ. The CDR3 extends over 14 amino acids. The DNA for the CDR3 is TGTGCCAGCAGCCAAGATACTGGAACCAATGAGCAGTTCTTC. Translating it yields CASSQDTGTNEQFF.

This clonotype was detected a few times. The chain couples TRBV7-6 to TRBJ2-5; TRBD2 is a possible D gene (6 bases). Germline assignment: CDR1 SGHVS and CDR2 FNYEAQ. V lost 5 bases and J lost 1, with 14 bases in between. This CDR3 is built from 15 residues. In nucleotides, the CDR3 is TGTGCCAGCAGCACAAACGGGAGCCCCCAAGAGACCCAGTACTTC. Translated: CASSTNGSPQETQYF.

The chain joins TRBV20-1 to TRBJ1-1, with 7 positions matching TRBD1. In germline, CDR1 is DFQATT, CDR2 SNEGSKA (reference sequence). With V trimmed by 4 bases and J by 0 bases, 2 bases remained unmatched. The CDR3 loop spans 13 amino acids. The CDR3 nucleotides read TGCAGTGCTATAAGGGGGCTGAACACTGAAGCTTTCTTT. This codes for CSAIRGLNTEAFF.

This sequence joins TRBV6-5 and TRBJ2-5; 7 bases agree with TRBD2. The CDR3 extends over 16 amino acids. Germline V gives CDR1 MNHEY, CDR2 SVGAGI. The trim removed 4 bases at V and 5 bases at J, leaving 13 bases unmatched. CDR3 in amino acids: CASSFDNLSAGETQYF. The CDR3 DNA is TGTGCCAGCAGTTTCGATAACCTATCAGCGGGGGAGACCCAGTACTTC.

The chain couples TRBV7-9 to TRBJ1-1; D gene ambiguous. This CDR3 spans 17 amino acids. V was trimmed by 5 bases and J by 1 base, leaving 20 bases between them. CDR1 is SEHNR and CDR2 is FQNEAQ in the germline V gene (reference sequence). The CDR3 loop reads CASSLGWRAGRNTEAFF. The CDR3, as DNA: TGTGCCAGCAGCCTCGGGTGGAGGGCTGGGAGGAACACTGAAGCTTTCTTT.

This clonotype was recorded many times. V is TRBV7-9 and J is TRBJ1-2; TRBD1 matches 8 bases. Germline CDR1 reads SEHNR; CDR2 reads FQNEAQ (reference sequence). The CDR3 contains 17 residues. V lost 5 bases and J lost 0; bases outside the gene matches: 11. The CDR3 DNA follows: TGTGCCAGCAGCACACAGTCGGACAGGGCTCCTAACTATGGCTACACCTTC. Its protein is CASSTQSDRAPNYGYTF.